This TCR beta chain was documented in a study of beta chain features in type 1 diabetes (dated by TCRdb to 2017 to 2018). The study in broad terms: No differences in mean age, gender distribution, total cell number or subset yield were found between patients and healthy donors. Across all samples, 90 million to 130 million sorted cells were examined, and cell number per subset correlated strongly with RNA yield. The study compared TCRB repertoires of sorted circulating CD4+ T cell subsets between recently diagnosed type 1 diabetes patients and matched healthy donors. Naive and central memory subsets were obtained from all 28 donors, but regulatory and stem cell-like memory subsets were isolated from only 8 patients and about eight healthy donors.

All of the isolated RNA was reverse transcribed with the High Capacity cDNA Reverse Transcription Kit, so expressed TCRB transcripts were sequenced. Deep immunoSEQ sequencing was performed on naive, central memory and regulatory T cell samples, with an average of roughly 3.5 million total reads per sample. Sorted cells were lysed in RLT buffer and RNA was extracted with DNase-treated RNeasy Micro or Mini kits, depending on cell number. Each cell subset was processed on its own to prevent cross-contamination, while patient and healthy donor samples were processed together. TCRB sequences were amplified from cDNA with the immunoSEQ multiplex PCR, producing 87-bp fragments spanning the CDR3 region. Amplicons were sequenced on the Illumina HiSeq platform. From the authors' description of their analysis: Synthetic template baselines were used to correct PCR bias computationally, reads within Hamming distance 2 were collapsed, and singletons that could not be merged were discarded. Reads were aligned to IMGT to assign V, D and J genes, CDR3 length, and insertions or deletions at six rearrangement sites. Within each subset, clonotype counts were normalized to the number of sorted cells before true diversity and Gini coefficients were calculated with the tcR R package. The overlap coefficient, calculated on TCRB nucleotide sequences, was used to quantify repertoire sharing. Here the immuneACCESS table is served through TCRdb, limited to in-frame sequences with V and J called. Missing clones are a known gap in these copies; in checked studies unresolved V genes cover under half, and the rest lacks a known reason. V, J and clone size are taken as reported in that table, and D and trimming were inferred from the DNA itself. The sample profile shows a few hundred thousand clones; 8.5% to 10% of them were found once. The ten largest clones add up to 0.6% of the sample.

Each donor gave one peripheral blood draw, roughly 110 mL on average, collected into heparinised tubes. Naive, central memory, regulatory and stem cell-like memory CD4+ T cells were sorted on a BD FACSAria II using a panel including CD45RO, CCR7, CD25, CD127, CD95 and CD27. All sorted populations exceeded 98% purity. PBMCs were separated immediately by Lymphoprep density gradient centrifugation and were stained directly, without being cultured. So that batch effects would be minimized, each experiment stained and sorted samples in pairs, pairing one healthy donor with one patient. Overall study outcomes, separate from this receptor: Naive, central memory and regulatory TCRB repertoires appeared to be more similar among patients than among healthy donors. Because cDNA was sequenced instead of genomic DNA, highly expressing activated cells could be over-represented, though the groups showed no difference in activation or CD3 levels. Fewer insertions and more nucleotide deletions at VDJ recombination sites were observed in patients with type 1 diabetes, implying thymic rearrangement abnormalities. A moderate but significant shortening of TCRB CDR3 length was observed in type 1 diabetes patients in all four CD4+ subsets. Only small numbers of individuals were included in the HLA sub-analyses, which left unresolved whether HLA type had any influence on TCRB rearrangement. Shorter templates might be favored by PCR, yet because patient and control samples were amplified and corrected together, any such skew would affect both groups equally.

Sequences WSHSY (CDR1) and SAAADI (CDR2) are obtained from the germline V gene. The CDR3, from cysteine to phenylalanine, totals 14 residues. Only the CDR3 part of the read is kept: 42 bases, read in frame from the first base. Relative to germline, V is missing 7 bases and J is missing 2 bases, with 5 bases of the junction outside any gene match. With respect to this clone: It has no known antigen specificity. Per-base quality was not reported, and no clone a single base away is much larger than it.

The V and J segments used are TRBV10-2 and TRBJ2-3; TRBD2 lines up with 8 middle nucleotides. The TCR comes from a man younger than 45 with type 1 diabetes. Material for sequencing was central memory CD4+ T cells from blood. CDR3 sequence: CASKIAGPTDTQYF. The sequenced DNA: TGCGCCAGCAAGATAGCGGGGCCCACAGATACGCAGTATTTT.